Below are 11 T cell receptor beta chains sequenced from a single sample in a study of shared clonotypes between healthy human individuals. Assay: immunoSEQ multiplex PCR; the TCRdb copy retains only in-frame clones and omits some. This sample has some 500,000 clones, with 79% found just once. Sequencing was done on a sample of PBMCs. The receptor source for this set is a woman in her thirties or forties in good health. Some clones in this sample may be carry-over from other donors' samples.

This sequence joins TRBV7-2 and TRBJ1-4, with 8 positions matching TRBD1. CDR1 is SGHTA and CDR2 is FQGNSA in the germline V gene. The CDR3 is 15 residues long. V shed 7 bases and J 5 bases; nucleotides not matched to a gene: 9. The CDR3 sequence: CASTPGGTGNEKLFF. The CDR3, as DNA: TGTGCCAGCACCCCCGGGGGGACAGGAAATGAAAAACTGTTTTTT.

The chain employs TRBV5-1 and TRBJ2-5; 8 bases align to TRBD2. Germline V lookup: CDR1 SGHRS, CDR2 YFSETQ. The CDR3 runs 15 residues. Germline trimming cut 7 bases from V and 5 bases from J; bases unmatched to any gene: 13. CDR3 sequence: CASGSLSGNMETQYF. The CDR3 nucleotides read TGCGCCAGCGGGAGCCTTAGCGGGAATATGGAGACCCAGTACTTC.

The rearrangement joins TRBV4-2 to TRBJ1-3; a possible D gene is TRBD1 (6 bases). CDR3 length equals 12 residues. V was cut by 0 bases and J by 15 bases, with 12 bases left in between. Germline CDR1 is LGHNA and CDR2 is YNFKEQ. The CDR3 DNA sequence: TGTGCCAGCAGCCAAGATCGAGGGACACCATATTTT. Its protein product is CASSQDRGTPYF.

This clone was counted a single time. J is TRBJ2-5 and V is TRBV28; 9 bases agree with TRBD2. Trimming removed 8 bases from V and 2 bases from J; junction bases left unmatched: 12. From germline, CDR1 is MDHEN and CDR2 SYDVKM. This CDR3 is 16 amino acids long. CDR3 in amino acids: CASPPAGGRVQETQYF. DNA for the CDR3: TGTGCCAGCCCCCCGGCGGGCGGGAGGGTTCAAGAGACCCAGTACTTC.

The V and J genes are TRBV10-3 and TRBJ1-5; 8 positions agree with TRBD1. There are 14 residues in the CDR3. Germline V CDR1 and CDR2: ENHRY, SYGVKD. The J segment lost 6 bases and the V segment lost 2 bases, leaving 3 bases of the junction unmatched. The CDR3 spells CAISEGQGRQPQHF. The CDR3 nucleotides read TGTGCCATCAGTGAGGGACAGGGACGTCAGCCCCAGCATTTT.

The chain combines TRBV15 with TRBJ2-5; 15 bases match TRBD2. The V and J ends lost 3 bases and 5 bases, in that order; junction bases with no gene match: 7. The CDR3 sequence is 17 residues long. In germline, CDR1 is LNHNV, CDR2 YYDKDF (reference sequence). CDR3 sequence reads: CATSRGGTSGRSETQYF. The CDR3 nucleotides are TGTGCCACCAGCAGGGGCGGGACTAGCGGGAGGAGTGAGACCCAGTACTTC. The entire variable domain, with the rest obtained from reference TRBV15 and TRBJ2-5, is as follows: DAMVIQNPRYQVTQFGKPVTLSCSQTLNHNVMYWYQQKSSQAPKLLFHYYDKDFNNEADTPDNFQSRRPNTSFCFLDIRSPGLGDTAMYLCATSRGGTSGRSETQYFGPGTRLLVL.

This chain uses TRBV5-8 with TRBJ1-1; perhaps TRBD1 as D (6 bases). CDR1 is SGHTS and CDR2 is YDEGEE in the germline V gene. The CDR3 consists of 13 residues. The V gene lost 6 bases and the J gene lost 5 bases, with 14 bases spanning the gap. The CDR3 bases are TGTGCCAGCAACCTACAGGGTTGGACTGAAGCTTTCTTT. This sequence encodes CASNLQGWTEAFF.

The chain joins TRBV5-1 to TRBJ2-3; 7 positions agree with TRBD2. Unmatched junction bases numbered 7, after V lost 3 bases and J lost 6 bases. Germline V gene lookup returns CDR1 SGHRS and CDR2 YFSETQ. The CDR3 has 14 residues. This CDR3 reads CASSWERRGDTQYF. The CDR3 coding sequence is TGCGCCAGCAGCTGGGAACGGCGGGGGGATACGCAGTATTTT.

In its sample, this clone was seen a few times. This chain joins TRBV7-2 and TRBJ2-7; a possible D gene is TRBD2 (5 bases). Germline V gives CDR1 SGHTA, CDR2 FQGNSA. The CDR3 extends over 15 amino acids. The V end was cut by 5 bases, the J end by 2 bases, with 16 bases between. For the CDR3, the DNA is TGTGCCAGCAGCAGAGGCGGAGGAAGGACCTACGAGCAGTACTTC. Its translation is CASSRGGGRTYEQYF.

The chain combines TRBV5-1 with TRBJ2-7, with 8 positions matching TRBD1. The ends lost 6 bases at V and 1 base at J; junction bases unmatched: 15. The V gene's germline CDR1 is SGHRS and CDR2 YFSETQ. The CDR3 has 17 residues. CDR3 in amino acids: CASTRGTGNGESYEQYF. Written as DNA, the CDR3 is TGCGCCAGCACAAGGGGGACAGGAAACGGGGAATCCTACGAGCAGTACTTC.

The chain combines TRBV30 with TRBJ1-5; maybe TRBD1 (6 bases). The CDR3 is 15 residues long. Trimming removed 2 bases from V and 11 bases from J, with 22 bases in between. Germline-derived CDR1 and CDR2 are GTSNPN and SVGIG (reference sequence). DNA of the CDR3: TGTGCCTGGAGTACCACGGGACGGGACATGAGAACCCAGCATTTT. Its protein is CAWSTTGRDMRTQHF.